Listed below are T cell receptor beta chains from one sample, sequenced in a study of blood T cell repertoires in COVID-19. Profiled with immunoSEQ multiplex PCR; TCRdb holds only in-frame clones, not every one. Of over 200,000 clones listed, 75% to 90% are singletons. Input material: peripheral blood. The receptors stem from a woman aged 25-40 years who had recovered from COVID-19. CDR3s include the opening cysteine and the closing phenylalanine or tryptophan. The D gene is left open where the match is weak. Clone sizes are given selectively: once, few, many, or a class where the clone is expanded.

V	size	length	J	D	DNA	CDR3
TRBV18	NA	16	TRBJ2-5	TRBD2	TGTGCCAGCTCACCTCTAGCGGGGGGTTTCCGAGAGACCCAGTACTTC	CASSPLAGGFRETQYF
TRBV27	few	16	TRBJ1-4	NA	TGTGCCAGCAGTTTATCATCGAGGCGATATAATGAAAAACTGTTTTTT	CASSLSSRRYNEKLFF
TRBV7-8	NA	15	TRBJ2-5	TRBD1	TGTGCCAGCAGCCCCTACCGGACAGGCCCAGAGACCCAGTACTTC	CASSPYRTGPETQYF
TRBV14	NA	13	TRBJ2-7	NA	TGTGCCAGCAGCCACTACGACTCCTACGAGCAGTACTTC	CASSHYDSYEQYF
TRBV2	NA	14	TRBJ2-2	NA	TGTGCCAGCAGAAGGGGCACCAACACCGGGGAGCTGTTTTTT	CASRRGTNTGELFF
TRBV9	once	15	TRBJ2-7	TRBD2	TGTGCCAGCAGCGTAGATTGGGGGGGAGTCTACGAGCAGTACTTC	CASSVDWGGVYEQYF
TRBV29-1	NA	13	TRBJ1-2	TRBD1	TGCAGCCATCTAAATACAGGGGGCGCGGGCTACACCTTC	CSHLNTGGAGYTF
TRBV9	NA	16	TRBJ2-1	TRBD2	TGTGCCAGCAGCCCCACCTCTCGGGGGGGCCTCAATGAGCAGTTCTTC	CASSPTSRGGLNEQFF
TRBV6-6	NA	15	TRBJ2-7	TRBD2	TGTGCCAGCAGTTACGGGGGGGAACACTCCTACGAGCAGTACTTC	CASSYGGEHSYEQYF
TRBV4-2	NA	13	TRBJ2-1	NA	TGTGCCAGCAGCCCCACCGGGGACAATGAGCAGTTCTTC	CASSPTGDNEQFF
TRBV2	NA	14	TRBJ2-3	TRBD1	TGTGCCAGCGGGGACAGGGGAGGGACAGATACGCAGTATTTT	CASGDRGGTDTQYF
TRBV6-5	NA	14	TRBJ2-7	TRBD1	TGTGCCAGCAATAGACAGGGGCGAACCTACGAGCAGTACTTC	CASNRQGRTYEQYF
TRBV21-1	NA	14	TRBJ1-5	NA	TGTGCCCGAAGGACAGGGGGCGGGAATCAGCCCCAGCATTTT	CARRTGGGNQPQHF
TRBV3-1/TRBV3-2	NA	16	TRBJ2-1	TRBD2	TGTGCCAGCAGCCAAGAATGGACTAGGCCTATGAATGAGCAGTTCTTC	CASSQEWTRPMNEQFF
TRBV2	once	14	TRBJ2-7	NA	TGTGCCAGCAATCTGGCAGGCCCCTCCTACGAGCAGTACTTC	CASNLAGPSYEQYF
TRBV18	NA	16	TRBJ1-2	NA	TGTGCCAGCTCACCTCTCCCCGACAGAACTAACTATGGCTACACCTTC	CASSPLPDRTNYGYTF
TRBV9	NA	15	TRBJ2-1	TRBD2	TGTGCCAGCAGCGTAGTAGCGGGGGGGAACAATGAGCAGTTCTTC	CASSVVAGGNNEQFF
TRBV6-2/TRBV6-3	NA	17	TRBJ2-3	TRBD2	TGTGCCAGCAGCTCCGAACTAGCGGGGGAGGTAACAGATACGCAGTATTTT	CASSSELAGEVTDTQYF
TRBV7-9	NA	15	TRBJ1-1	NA	TGTGCCAGCAGCTTATTGGCGGGGGTGGAATCTGAAGCTTTCTTT	CASSLLAGVESEAFF
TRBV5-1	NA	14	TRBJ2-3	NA	TGCGCCAGCAGCTTGGTGTCAGGGCCAGATACGCAGTATTTT	CASSLVSGPDTQYF
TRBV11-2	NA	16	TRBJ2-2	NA	TGTGCCAGCAGCCCATGGGACAAAACGAACACCGGGGAGCTGTTTTTT	CASSPWDKTNTGELFF
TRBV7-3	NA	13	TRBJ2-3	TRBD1	TGTGCCAGCAGCACGCAGGGGGCAGATACGCAGTATTTT	CASSTQGADTQYF
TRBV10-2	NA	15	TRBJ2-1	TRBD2	TGCGCCAGCAGGCAGATGATAGCGGGTTACAATGAGCAGTTCTTC	CASRQMIAGYNEQFF
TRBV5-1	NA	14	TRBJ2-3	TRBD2	TGCGCCAGCAGCTTCCAAGCGGGGCAAAATACGCAGTATTTT	CASSFQAGQNTQYF
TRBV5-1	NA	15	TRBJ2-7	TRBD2	TGCGCCAGCAGTCCGGACCCTAGCGGTTCCTACGAGCAGTACTTC	CASSPDPSGSYEQYF
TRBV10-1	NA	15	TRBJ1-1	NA	TGCGCCAGCAGTGAGTCGTGGGGGGTTCGGGGTGAAGCTTTCTTT	CASSESWGVRGEAFF
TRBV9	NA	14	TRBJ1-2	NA	TGTGCCAGCAGCGTTGACCTAGCTAACTATGGCTACACCTTC	CASSVDLANYGYTF
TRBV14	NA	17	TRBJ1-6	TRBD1	TGTGCCAGCAGCCAACCGACAGGGGTTTTATATAATTCACCCCTCCACTTT	CASSQPTGVLYNSPLHF
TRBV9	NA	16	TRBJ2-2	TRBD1	TGTGCCAGCAGCGCCCCCGGGACAGGGGAGGCCGGGGAGCTGTTTTTT	CASSAPGTGEAGELFF
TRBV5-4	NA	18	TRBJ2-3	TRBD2	TGTGCCAGCAGCCAGGGACTAGCGGGGGCCGGATCCGGGGCTACGCAGTATTTT	CASSQGLAGAGSGATQYF
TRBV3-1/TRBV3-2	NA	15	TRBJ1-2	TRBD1	TGTGCCAGCAGCCAGGACAGGGGGCTGGACTATGGCTACACCTTC	CASSQDRGLDYGYTF
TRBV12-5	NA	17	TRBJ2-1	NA	TGTGCTAGTGGTTTGGTACTCGGGACAAACCGATACAATGAGCAGTTCTTC	CASGLVLGTNRYNEQFF
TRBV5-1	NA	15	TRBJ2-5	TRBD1	TGCGCCAGCAGCTCAAATACAGGGGGTGCGGAGACCCAGTACTTC	CASSSNTGGAETQYF
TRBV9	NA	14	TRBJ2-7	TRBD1	TGTGCCAGCAGCCACGGGGACAGTCCCTACGAGCAGTACTTC	CASSHGDSPYEQYF
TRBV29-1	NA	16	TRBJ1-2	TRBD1	TGCAGCGCACCGGAGGTCCGGGACAGGGGGCGCGGTGGCTACACCTTC	CSAPEVRDRGRGGYTF
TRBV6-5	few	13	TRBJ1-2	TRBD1	TGTGCCATAAGAGGACAGGGGGTTCATGGCTACACCTTC	CAIRGQGVHGYTF
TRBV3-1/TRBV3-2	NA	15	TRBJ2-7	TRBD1	TGTGCCAGCAGCCAGCCCCGGACAGGAAACTACGAGCAGTACTTC	CASSQPRTGNYEQYF
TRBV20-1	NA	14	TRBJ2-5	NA	TGCAGTGCTAGTAGTGGTAGAGAGGGAGAGACCCAGTACTTC	CSASSGREGETQYF
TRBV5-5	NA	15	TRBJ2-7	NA	TGTGCCAGCAGCTTGTCCCTACAGGGTCTTTACGAGCAGTACTTC	CASSLSLQGLYEQYF
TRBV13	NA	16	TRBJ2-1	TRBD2	TGTGCCAGCAGCTCCGGTCGGGGGGACCTCTACAATGAGCAGTTCTTC	CASSSGRGDLYNEQFF
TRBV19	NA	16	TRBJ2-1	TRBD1	TGTGCCAGTAGCCTTCGACAGGGGAGGTCCTACAATGAGCAGTTCTTC	CASSLRQGRSYNEQFF